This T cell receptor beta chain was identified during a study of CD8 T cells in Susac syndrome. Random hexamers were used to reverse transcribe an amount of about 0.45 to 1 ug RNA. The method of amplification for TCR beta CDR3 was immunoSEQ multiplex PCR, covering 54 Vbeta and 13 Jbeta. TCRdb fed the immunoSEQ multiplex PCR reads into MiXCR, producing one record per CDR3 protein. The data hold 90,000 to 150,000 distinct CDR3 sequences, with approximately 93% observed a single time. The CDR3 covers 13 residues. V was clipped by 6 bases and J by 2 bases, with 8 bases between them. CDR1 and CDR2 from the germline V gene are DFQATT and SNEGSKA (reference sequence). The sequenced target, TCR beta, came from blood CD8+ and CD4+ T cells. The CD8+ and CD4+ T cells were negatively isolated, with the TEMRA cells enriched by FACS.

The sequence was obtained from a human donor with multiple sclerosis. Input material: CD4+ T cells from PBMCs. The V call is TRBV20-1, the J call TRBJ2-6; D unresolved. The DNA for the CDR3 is TGCAGTGCCGCACTCCCTGGGGCCAACGTCCTGACTTTC. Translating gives CSAALPGANVLTF.